One sample yielded the 5 T cell receptor beta chains listed below, sequenced in a study of cytomegalovirus exposure and HLA in healthy donors. The PCR made use of 60 Vbeta and 13 Jbeta primers. The table came from immunoSEQ multiplex PCR; TCRdb's copy has only in-frame clones and leaves some out. This table lists approximately 47,000 clones. Sequences were obtained from PBMCs. All receptors come from a male donor in good health and CMV-seronegative.

The chain has TRBV15 and TRBJ2-2; 7 nucleotides match TRBD1. The CDR3 contains 12 residues. Trimming at V came to 8 bases and at J to 4 bases, leaving 1 base not matched to a gene. Germline V gene sequence: CDR1 LNHNV, CDR2 YYDKDF (reference sequence). The CDR3 sequence: CATAGGTGELFF. The CDR3 DNA follows: TGTGCCACCGCAGGGGGCACCGGGGAGCTGTTTTTT.

The gene calls are TRBV30 and TRBJ2-2; 9 nucleotides align to TRBD1. The germline gives CDR1 GTSNPN, CDR2 SVGIG (reference sequence). The CDR3 covers 14 residues. After removal of 4 bases from V and 6 bases from J, the junction contained 6 bases not matched to a gene. CDR3 sequence (DNA): TGTGCCTGGAACAGGGACAGGGCCCCCGGGGAGCTGTTTTTT. This encodes CAWNRDRAPGELFF.

V and J are TRBV7-9 and TRBJ1-6; 7 bases agree with TRBD1. The CDR3 loop spans 14 amino acids. The V gene's germline CDR1 is SEHNR and CDR2 FQNEAQ (reference sequence). Trimming at V came to 5 bases and at J to 7 bases, leaving 5 bases not matched to a gene. The CDR3 DNA reads TGTGCCAGCAGCCTAGGGACAGTCAATTCACCCCTCCACTTT. The encoded protein is CASSLGTVNSPLHF.

The J gene is TRBJ2-2, the V gene TRBV5-1; 10 nucleotides line up with TRBD2. J lost 3 bases, V lost 4 bases, and 3 bases had no gene match. CDR3 length equals 15 residues. The germline V gene encodes CDR1 SGHRS and CDR2 YFSETQ. The CDR3 DNA follows: TGCGCCAGCAGCCTAGGGACTAGCGACACCGGGGAGCTGTTTTTT. Amino acid sequence: CASSLGTSDTGELFF.

The rearrangement joins TRBV18 to TRBJ2-4; 8 positions agree with TRBD1. V shed 6 bases, J shed 9 bases, and the junction held 19 bases outside the gene matches. CDR3 length: 17 residues. The germline gives CDR1 KGHSH, CDR2 LQKENI. Here the CDR3 reads CASSRLRDRLGFSIQYF. CDR3 DNA sequence: TGTGCCAGCTCCCGTCTCCGGGACAGGCTCGGGTTTAGCATTCAGTACTTC. Supplemented by reference TRBV18 and TRBJ2-4, the full variable domain reads NAGVMQNPRHLVRRRGQEARLRCSPMKGHSHVYWYRQLPEEGLKFMVYLQKENIIDESGMPKERFSAEFPKEGPSILRIQQVVRGDSAAYFCASSRLRDRLGFSIQYFGAGTRLSVL.